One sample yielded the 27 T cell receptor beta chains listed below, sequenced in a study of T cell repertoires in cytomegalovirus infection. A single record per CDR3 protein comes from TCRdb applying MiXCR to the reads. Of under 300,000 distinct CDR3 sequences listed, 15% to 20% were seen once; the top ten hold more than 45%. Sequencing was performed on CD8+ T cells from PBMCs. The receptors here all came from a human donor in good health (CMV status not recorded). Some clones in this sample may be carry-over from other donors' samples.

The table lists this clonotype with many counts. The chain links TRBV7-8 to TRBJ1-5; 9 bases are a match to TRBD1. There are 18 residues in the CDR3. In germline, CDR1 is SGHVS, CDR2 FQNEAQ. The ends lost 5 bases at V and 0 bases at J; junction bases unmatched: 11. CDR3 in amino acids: CASSARTGEPLSNQPQHF. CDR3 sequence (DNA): TGTGCCAGCAGCGCCCGGACAGGGGAACCACTTAGCAATCAGCCCCAGCATTTT. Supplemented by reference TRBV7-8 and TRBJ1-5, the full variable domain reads GAGVSQSPRYKVAKRGQDVALRCDPISGHVSLFWYQQALGQGPEFLTYFQNEAQLDKSGLPSDRFFAERPEGSVSTLKIQRTQQEDSAVYLCASSARTGEPLSNQPQHFGDGTRLSIL.

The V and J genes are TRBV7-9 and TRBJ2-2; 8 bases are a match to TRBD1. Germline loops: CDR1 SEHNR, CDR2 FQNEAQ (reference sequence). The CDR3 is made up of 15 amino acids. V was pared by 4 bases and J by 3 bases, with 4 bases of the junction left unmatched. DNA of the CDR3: TGTGCCAGCAGCTCAGGGGGCGCGGACACCGGGGAGCTGTTTTTT. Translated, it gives CASSSGGADTGELFF.

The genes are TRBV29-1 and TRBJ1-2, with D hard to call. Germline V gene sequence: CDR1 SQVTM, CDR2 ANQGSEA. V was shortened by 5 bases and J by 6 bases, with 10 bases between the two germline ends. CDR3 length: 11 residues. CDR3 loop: CSVRKEDGYTF. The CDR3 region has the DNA TGCAGCGTTCGAAAGGAGGATGGCTACACCTTC.

The CDR3 sequence: CASSQDSRFSGANVLTF. CDR3 DNA sequence: TGCGCCAGCAGCCAAGATTCTCGGTTCTCTGGGGCCAACGTCCTGACTTTC. The chain uses TRBV4-3 and TRBJ2-6; no clear D gene. Germline V gene data show CDR1 as LGHNA and CDR2 as YSLEER. Trimming removed 0 bases at V and 0 bases at J, with 9 bases between. The CDR3 has 17 amino acids.

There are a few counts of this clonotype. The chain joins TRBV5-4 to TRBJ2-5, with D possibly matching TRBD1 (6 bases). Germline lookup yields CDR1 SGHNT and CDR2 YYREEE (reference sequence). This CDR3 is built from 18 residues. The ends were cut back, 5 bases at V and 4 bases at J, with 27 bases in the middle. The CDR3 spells CASRKDPGQLGDGETQYF. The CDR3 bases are TGTGCCAGCAGGAAGGACCCCGGACAGTTGGGGGATGGAGAGACCCAGTACTTC.

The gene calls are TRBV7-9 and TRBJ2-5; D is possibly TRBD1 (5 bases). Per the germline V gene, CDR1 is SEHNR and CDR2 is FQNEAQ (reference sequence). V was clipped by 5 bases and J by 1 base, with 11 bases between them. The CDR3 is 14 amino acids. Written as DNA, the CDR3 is TGTGCCAGCAGCCACCCGGACACCCAAGAGACCCAGTACTTC. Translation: CASSHPDTQETQYF.

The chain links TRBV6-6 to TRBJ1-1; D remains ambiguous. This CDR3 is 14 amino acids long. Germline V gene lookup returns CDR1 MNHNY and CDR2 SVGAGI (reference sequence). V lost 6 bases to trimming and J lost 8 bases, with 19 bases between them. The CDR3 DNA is TGTGCCAGCAGCTACAGTCCTGCCGCGGGGGAAGCTTTCTTT. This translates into CASSYSPAAGEAFF.

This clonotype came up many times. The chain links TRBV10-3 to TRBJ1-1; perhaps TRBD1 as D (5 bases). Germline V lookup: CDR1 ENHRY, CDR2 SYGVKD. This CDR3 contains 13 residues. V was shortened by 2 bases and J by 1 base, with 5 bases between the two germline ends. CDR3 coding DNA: TGTGCCATCAGTGAGGGACAGAACACTGAAGCTTTCTTT. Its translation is CAISEGQNTEAFF.

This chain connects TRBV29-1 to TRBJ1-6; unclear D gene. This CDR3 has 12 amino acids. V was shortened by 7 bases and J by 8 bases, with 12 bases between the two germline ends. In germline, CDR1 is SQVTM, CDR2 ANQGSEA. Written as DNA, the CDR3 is TGCAGCGCAGCAGACGGGGATTCACCCCTCCACTTT. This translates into CSAADGDSPLHF.

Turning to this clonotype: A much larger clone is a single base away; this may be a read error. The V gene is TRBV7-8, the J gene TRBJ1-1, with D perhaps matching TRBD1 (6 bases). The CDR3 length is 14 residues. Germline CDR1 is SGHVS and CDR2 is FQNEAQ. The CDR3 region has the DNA TGTGTCAGCCAGGGGAATCTCGGGAACACTGAAGCTTTCTTT. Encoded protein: CVSQGNLGNTEAFF. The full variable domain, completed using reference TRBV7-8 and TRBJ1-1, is GAGVSQSPRYKVAKRGQDVALRCDPISGHVSLFWYQQALGQGPEFLTYFQNEAQLDKSGLPSDRFFAERPEGSVSTLKIQRTQQEDSAVYLCVSQGNLGNTEAFFGQGTRLTVV.

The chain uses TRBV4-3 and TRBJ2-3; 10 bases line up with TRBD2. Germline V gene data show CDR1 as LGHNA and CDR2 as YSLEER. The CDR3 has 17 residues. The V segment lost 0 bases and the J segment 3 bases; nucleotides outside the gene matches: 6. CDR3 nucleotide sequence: TGCGCCAGCAGCCAAGATCCGGCTAGCGGGGGAACAGATACGCAGTATTTT. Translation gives CASSQDPASGGTDTQYF.

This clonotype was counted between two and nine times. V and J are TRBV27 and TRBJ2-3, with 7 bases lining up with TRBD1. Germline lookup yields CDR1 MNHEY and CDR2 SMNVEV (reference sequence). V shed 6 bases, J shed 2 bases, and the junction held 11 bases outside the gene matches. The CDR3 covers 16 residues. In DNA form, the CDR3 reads TGTGCCAGCAGCCCCAATGGGGACAGCTACACAGATACGCAGTATTTT. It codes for CASSPNGDSYTDTQYF.

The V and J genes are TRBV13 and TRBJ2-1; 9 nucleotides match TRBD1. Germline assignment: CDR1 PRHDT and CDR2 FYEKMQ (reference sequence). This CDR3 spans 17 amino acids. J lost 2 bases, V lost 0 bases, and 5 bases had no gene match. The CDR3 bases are TGTGCCAGCAGCTTAGGTCCCCGGGACAGGGCCTACAATGAGCAGTTCTTC. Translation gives CASSLGPRDRAYNEQFF.

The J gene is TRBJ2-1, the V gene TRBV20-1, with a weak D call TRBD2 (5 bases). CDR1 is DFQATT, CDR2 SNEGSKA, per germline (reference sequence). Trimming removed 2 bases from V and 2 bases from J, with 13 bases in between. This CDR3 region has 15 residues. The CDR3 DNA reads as TGCAGTGCTAGAACCGGCGGGCGCCCCTACAATGAGCAGTTCTTC. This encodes CSARTGGRPYNEQFF.

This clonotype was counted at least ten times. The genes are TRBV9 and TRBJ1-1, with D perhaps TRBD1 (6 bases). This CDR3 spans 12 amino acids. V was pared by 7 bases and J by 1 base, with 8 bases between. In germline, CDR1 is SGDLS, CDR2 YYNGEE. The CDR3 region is CASGGGNTEAFF. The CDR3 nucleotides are TGTGCCAGCGGGGGCGGGAACACTGAAGCTTTCTTT.

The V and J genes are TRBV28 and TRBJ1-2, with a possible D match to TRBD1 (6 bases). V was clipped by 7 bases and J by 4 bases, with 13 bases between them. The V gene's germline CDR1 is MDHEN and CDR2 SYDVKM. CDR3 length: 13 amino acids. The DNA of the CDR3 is TGTGCCAGCAAGGGGGTCCTCATCTATGGCTACACCTTC. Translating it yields CASKGVLIYGYTF.

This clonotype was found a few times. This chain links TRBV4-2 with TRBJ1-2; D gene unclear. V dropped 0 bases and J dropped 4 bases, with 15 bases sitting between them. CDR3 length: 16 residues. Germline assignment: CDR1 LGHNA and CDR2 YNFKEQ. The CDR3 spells CASSQDSTILSYGYTF. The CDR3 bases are TGTGCCAGCAGCCAAGATAGTACAATTTTGAGCTATGGCTACACCTTC.

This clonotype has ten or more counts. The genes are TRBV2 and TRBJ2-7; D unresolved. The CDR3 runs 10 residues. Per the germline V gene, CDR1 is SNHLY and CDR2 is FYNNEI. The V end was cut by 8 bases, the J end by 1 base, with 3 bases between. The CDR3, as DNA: TGTGCCAGCGTATCCTACGAGCAGTACTTC. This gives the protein CASVSYEQYF.

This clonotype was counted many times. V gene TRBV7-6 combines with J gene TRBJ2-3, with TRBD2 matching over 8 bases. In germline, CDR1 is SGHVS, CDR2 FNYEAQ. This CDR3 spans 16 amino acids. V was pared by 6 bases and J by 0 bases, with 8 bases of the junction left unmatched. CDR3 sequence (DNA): TGTGCCAGCAGACGAAGCGGGGGCCTGAGCACAGATACGCAGTATTTT. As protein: CASRRSGGLSTDTQYF.

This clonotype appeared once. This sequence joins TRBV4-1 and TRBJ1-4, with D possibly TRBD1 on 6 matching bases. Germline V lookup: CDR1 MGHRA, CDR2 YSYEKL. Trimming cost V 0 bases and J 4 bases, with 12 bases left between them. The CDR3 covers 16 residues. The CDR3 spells CASSQEWTEINEKLFF. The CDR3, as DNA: TGCGCCAGCAGCCAAGAATGGACAGAAATTAATGAAAAACTGTTTTTT.

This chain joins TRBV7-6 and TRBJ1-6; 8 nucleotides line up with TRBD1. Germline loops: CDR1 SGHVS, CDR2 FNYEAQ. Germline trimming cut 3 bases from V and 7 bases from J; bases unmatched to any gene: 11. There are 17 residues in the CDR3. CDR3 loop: CASSFPDRAGSNSPLHF. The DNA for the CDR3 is TGTGCCAGCAGCTTCCCGGACAGGGCGGGATCGAATTCACCCCTCCACTTT.

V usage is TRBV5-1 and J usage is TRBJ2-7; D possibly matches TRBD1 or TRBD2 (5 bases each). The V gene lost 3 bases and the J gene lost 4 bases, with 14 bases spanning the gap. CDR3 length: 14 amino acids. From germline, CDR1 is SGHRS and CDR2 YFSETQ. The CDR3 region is CASSYSGTTYEQYF. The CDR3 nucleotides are TGCGCCAGCAGCTATTCCGGGACGACGTACGAGCAGTACTTC.

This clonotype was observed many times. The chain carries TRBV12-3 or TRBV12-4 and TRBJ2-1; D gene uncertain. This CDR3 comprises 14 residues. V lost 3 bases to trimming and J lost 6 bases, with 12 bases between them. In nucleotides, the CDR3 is TGTGCCAGCAGTTTGGGCTCGGATCTCAATGAGCAGTTCTTC. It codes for CASSLGSDLNEQFF.

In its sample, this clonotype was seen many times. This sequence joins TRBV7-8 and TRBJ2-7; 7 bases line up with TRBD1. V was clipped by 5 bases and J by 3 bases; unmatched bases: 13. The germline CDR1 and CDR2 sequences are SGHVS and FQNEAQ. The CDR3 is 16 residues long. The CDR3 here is CASSPPGRQGHYEQYF. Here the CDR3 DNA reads TGTGCCAGCAGCCCCCCGGGTCGACAGGGACACTACGAGCAGTACTTC.

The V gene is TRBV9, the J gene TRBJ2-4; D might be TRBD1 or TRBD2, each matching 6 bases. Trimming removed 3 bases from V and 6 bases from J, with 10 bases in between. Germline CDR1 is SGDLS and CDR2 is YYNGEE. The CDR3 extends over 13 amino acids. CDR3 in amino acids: CASSGGAGNIQYF. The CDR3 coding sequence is TGTGCCAGCAGCGGGGGGGCGGGAAACATTCAGTACTTC.

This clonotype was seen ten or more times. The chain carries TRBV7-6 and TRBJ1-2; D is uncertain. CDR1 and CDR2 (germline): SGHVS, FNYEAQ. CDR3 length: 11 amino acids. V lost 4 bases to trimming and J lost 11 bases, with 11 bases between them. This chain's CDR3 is CASSSGPEYTF. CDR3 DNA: TGTGCCAGCAGCTCTGGACCGGAGTACACCTTC.

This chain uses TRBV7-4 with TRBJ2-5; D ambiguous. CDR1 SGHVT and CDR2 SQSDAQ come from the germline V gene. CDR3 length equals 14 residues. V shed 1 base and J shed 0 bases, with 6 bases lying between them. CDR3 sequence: CASSLGRNQETQYF. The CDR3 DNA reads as TGTGCCAGCAGCTTAGGGCGGAACCAAGAGACCCAGTACTTC.